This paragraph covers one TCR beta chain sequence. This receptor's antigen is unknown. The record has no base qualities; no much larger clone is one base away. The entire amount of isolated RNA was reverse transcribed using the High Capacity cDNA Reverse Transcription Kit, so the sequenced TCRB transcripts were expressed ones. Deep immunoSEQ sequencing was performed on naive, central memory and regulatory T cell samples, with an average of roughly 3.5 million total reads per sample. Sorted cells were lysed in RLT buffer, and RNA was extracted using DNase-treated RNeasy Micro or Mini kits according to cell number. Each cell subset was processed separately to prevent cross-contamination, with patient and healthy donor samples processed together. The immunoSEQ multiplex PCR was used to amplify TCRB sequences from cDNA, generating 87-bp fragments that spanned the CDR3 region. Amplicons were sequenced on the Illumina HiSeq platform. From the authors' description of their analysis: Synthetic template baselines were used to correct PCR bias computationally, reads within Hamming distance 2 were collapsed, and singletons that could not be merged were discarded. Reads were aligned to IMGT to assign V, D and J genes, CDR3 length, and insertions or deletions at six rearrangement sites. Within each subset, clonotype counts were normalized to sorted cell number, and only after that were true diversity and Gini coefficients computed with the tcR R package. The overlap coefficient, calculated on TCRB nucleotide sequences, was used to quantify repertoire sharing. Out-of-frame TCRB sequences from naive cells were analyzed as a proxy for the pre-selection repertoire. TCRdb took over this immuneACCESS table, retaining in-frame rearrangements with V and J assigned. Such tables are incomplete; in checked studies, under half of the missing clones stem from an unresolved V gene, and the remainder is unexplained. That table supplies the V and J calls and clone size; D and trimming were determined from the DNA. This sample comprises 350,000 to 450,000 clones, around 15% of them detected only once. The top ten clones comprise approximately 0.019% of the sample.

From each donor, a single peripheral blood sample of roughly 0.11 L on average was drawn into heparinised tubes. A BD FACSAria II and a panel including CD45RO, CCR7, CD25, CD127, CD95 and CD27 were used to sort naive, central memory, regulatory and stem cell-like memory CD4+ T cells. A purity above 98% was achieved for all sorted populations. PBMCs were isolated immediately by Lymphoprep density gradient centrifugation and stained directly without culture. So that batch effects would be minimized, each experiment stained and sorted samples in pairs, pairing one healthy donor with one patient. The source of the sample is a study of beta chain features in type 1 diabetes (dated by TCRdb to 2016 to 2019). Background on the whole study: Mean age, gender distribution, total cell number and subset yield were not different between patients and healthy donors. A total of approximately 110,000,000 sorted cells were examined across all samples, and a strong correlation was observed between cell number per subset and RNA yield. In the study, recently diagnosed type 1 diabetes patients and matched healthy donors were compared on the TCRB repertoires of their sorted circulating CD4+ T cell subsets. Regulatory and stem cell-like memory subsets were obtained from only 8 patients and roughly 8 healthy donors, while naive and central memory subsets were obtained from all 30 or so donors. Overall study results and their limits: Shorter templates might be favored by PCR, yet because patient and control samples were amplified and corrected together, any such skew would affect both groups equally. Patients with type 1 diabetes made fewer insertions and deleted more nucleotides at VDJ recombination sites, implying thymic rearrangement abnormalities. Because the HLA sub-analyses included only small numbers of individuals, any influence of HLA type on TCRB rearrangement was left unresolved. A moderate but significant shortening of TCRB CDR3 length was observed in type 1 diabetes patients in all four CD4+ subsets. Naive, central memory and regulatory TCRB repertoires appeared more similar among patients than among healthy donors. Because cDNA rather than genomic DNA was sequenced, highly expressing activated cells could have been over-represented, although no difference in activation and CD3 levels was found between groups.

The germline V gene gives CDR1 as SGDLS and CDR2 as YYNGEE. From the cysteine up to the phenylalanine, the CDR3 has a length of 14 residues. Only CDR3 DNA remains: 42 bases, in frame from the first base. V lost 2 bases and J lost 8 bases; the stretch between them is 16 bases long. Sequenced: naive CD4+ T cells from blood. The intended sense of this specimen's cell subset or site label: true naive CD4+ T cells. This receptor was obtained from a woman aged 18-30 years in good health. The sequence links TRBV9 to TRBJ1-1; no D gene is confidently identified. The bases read TGTGCCAGCAGCGTGGAGGTGACTCGAAACGAAGCTTTCTTT. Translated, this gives CASSVEVTRNEAFF. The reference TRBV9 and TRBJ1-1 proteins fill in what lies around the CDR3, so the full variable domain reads DSGVTQTPKHLITATGQRVTLRCSPRSGDLSVYWYQQSLDQGLQFLIQYYNGEERAKGNILERFSAQQFPDLHSELNLSSLELGDSALYFCASSVEVTRNEAFFGQGTRLTVV.